Described below is a single T cell receptor beta chain sequence and its context. Antigen: not known. The sample originates from a study of cytomegalovirus exposure and HLA in healthy donors. General study findings and limits: In a later analysis, HLA-associated beta chains showed higher expansion and lower generation probabilities than comparable chains. HLA allele associations emerged for some 16,000 TCR beta sequences in a later analysis, at 0.05 false discovery rate.

Germline assignment: CDR1 MGHRA and CDR2 YSYEKL. V lost 4 bases and J 6 bases, leaving 13 bases between the germline ends. The CDR3 spans 13 residues. The study ran its PCR with 60 Vbeta and 13 Jbeta primers. Here immunoSEQ multiplex PCR was the method, and the copy in TCRdb shows in-frame clones only, minus some. The table records approximately 200,000 clones, 82% of them present only once. This sequence was found in a boy between 2 and 15 years old in good health and CMV-seronegative. Specimen: PBMCs. The chain employs TRBV4-1 and TRBJ2-7; D perhaps matches TRBD2 (6 bases). The CDR3 DNA sequence: TGCGCCAGCAGCCGGGAGGAGCTGGGCGAGCAGTACTTC. It encodes CASSREELGEQYF.